This record concerns one TCR beta chain sequence. The length of the CDR3 is 17 residues. V dropped 0 bases and J dropped 1; count of bases not matched to a gene: 4. CDR1 is SGHVS, CDR2 FQNEAQ, per germline. The sample originates from a study of blood T cell repertoires in COVID-19. The wider study: Acute and convalescent COVID-19 samples came from the United States, Italy and Spain. The analysed material was cDNA or gDNA that came from T cells, B-cell-depleted T cells, or PBMCs.

The authors' processing: Using reference gene primer amplification, nucleated cell counts were estimated. Sequencing was performed with immunoSEQ multiplex PCR; in TCRdb, only in-frame clones are kept and a portion is missing. V and J calls and clone size are copied from that table; D and trimming were computed from the DNA. The sample includes some 250,000 clones, about 85% of them seen just once. The sample taken for sequencing was peripheral blood. This rearrangement joins TRBV7-8 to TRBJ1-5, with 9 bases identical to TRBD1. This sequence originates from a man aged 60-69 years with acute or convalescent COVID-19. The CDR3 DNA reads TGTGCCAGCAGCTTAGCCACAGGGGGCCGGAGCAATCAGCCCCAGCATTTT. Translation: CASSLATGGRSNQPQHF.